A selection of T cell receptor beta chains follows, all from one sample in a study of cytomegalovirus exposure and HLA in healthy donors. TCRdb's copy holds only in-frame clones and misses some; the assay was immunoSEQ multiplex PCR. The sample carries approximately 140,000 clones, 60% to 85% recorded once. The material sequenced was PBMCs. The receptors originated from a male donor in good health and CMV-seropositive. The CDR3 runs from the conserved cysteine through the conserved F or W.

v_call	j_call	cdr3_aa
TRBV6-1	TRBJ1-4	CASRLTVATNEKLFF
TRBV6-5	TRBJ1-3	CASSYSPGPGNTIYF
TRBV10-3	TRBJ2-5	CAITESGLASETQYF
TRBV4-1	TRBJ2-7	CASSQGAGEFDEQYF
TRBV7-9	TRBJ1-1	CASTPGEASRGTEAFF
TRBV5-1	TRBJ1-1	CVSSLGTTGAEAFF
TRBV6-5	-	CASSPGTAPYEQYF
TRBV7-3	TRBJ1-6	CASSTGQESSPLHF
TRBV9	TRBJ1-6	CASSPRDRDSPLHF
TRBV4-3	TRBJ2-5	CASSQELAGGETQYF
TRBV10-3	TRBJ2-3	CAISDPPEEPPDTQYF
TRBV15	TRBJ2-1	CATSREGGLDEQFF
TRBV9	TRBJ1-3	CASSVFPGGGNTIYF
TRBV5-1	TRBJ1-4	CASSNGQMGANEKLFF
TRBV28	TRBJ2-2	CASRPGLATGELFF
TRBV19	TRBJ2-3	CASRDRDPSTDTQYF
TRBV7-8	TRBJ2-7	CASSYQAYEQYF
TRBV5-1	TRBJ1-1	CASSLVQGVNTEAFF
TRBV28	TRBJ2-3	CASSFSTSGSTDTQYF
TRBV4-1	TRBJ2-1	CASSQDAQRVYNEQFF
TRBV6-1	TRBJ1-2	CASRERQGYGYTF
TRBV7-9	TRBJ2-7	CASSPGLAGATYEQYF
TRBV7-3	TRBJ2-1	CASSSPFGEEQFF
TRBV27	TRBJ2-5	CASRTKTGEGGETQYF
TRBV28	TRBJ1-5	CASGPGTANQPQHF
TRBV28	TRBJ1-2	CASSSHGQGHYGYTF
TRBV18	TRBJ1-1	CASSPAGTEAFF
TRBV9	TRBJ2-5	CASSPIRGWVAREKTQYF
TRBV27	TRBJ1-1	CASSPYDRGYTEAFF
TRBV7-8	TRBJ2-2	CASSRLQGMNTGELFF
TRBV30	TRBJ1-2	CAWSPTGSYGYTF
TRBV5-4	TRBJ2-1	CASSQGTGNNEQFF
TRBV7-2	TRBJ2-3	CASSFRSGRAADTQYF
TRBV9	TRBJ1-1	CASSVAPSGVGTEAFF
TRBV7-9	TRBJ1-1	CASRQGNTEAFF
TRBV5-1	TRBJ1-1	CASSLTGTGEGTEAFF